This TCR beta chain stems from a study of early T cells in non-severe SARS-CoV-2 infection. In this sample, this clonotype turned up many times. Each CDR3 protein gets one entry after TCRdb re-called the 5' RACE reads with MiXCR. The sample consists of about 81,000 distinct CDR3 sequences, around 5.6% of them appearing once. From germline, CDR1 is SEHNR and CDR2 FQNEAQ (reference sequence). The CDR3 is made up of 16 amino acids. V shed 0 bases and J shed 7 bases, with 19 bases lying between them. The gene calls are TRBV7-9 and TRBJ2-7; D is perhaps TRBD1 or TRBD2 (5 bases each). The TCR was taken from an adult who was a healthcare worker with PCR-confirmed SARS-CoV-2 infection or an uninfected control (not recorded which). The sample consisted of whole blood. The CDR3 is CASSLAEGPQGEEQYF. CDR3 in DNA: TGTGCCAGCAGCTTAGCGGAAGGTCCTCAGGGAGAGGAGCAGTACTTC.